This T cell receptor (beta chain) stems from a study of blood T cell repertoires in COVID-19. Germline lookup yields CDR1 GTSNPN and CDR2 SVGIG (reference sequence). The V and J ends lost 4 bases and 2 bases respectively, with 11 bases between them. There are 13 residues in the CDR3. The protocol was immunoSEQ multiplex PCR, while the TCRdb copy is restricted to in-frame clones and leaves out a portion. The sample carries about 250,000 clones, under 90% recorded once. The V gene is TRBV30, the J gene TRBJ1-2; D is unclear. This TCR was sampled from a man aged 40-55 years who had recovered from COVID-19. The sequencing sample was made of PBMCs or T cells enriched from blood (not recorded which). This CDR3 reads CAWMVEANYGYTF. The CDR3 DNA is TGTGCCTGGATGGTGGAGGCGAACTATGGCTACACCTTC. Together with reference TRBV30 and TRBJ1-2, the CDR3 gives the full variable domain: SQTIHQWPATLVQPVGSPLSLECTVEGTSNPNLYWYRQAAGRGLQLLFYSVGIGQISSEVPQNLSASRPQDRQFILSSKKLLLSDSGFYLCAWMVEANYGYTFGSGTRLTVV.